The rows below give T cell receptor beta chains drawn from one sample of a study of post-analysis software for immune sequencing data. MiXCR, run by TCRdb on the PCR reads, gives a single entry per CDR3 protein. The repertoire consists of approximately 730,000 distinct CDR3 sequences, with approximately 30% occurring once and the leading ten covering roughly 0.53%. Sample: blood. These TCRs come from a girl aged 10 to 17 with multiple sclerosis. The CDR3 runs from the conserved cysteine through the conserved F or W. The D gene is left open where the match is weak. Not every row has a clone size; where given, it reads once, few, many or a size class.

>few|TRBV7-9|.|TRBJ1-2
CASSLGRNHYGYTF
TGTGCCAGCAGCTTGGGACGGAACCACTATGGCTACACCTTC
>few|TRBV20-1|.|TRBJ2-7
CSALGLQRTYEQYF
TGCAGTGCACTAGGACTCCAGAGAACCTACGAGCAGTACTTC
>few|TRBV6-2/TRBV6-3|TRBD1|TRBJ2-5
CASRYRDRQETQYF
TGTGCCAGCAGATACCGGGACAGGCAAGAGACCCAGTACTTC
>.|TRBV11-2|.|TRBJ2-3
CASSLDHAGGTDTQYF
TGTGCCAGCAGCTTAGATCACGCGGGCGGGACAGATACGCAGTATTTT
>.|TRBV20-1|.|TRBJ1-2
CNAGRRGLGYGYTF
TGCAATGCTGGCCGTCGGGGGCTCGGCTATGGCTACACCTTC
>few|TRBV10-1|.|TRBJ2-5
CASSEVRGYQETQYF
TGCGCCAGCAGTGAGGTTCGGGGCTACCAAGAGACCCAGTACTTC
>.|TRBV7-2|TRBD2|TRBJ2-7
CASRRWRETYEQYF
TGTGCCAGCAGACGCTGGCGGGAGACGTACGAGCAGTACTTC
>.|TRBV6-5|.|TRBJ2-1
CATAGRRQFF
TGTGCCACCGCGGGTCGTCGCCAGTTCTTC
>.|TRBV20-1|.|TRBJ1-2
CSATIRDRDTNYGYTF
TGCAGTGCTACAATACGAGACCGGGACACAAACTATGGCTACACCTTC
>.|TRBV12-3/TRBV12-4|TRBD1|TRBJ1-1
CASSLLERDSEAFF
TGTGCCAGCAGTTTATTGGAGAGGGACAGTGAAGCTTTCTTT
>.|TRBV27|.|TRBJ1-5
CASRPDTGHNQPQHF
TGTGCCAGCAGACCCGATACAGGACACAATCAGCCCCAGCATTTT
>few|TRBV10-3|TRBD2|TRBJ2-1
CAISSTGTSGDRGEFF
TGTGCCATCAGTTCAACCGGGACTAGCGGGGACCGTGGAGAGTTCTTC
>.|TRBV7-9|TRBD1|TRBJ1-1
CASSPGDREDTEAFF
TGTGCCAGCAGCCCAGGGGACAGGGAGGATACTGAAGCTTTCTTT
>many|TRBV29-1|TRBD2|TRBJ2-5
CSVLPAGLQGETQYF
TGCAGCGTTCTACCGGCGGGACTACAAGGGGAGACCCAGTACTTC
>.|TRBV20-1|.|TRBJ2-5
CSAHRLGLQETQYF
TGCAGTGCTCATCGCTTGGGCCTGCAAGAGACCCAGTACTTC
>few|TRBV4-1|TRBD1|TRBJ2-1
CASSQDRGTGNNEQFF
TGCGCCAGCAGCCAAGATCGGGGGACAGGGAACAATGAGCAGTTCTTC
>few|TRBV7-9|.|TRBJ1-1
CASSLAGVSAEAFF
TGCGCCAGCAGCTTAGCCGGGGTAAGCGCTGAAGCTTTCTTT
>few|TRBV7-7|.|TRBJ2-1
CASSLTENRHNEQFF
TGTGCCAGCAGCTTGACAGAGAATCGTCACAATGAGCAGTTCTTC
>.|TRBV7-2|.|TRBJ2-1
CASSPGTVSYEQFF
TGTGCCAGCAGCCCTGGGACTGTCTCCTACGAGCAGTTCTTC
>.|TRBV7-2|TRBD1|TRBJ2-7
CASSPSGTATYEQYF
TGTGCCAGCAGCCCTTCCGGGACAGCCACCTACGAGCAGTACTTC
>few|TRBV6-2/TRBV6-3|TRBD2|TRBJ2-7
CASRGLAGSHEQYF
TGTGCCAGCAGGGGACTAGCGGGATCCCACGAGCAGTACTTC
>few|TRBV7-2|.|TRBJ2-6
CASSFLGSGGANVLTF
TGTGCCAGCAGCTTCCTAGGGTCAGGTGGGGCCAACGTCCTGACTTTC
>.|TRBV20-1|.|TRBJ1-1
CSPRERNTEAFF
TGCAGTCCTAGAGAGCGGAACACTGAAGCTTTCTTT
>.|TRBV7-2|TRBD2|TRBJ2-5
CASSLDASGGIETQYF
TGTGCCAGCAGCTTAGATGCTAGCGGGGGGATCGAGACCCAGTACTTC
>.|TRBV20-1|TRBD2|TRBJ2-5
CSARDRGVETQYF
TGCAGTGCTAGAGATCGGGGGGTCGAGACCCAGTACTTC
>few|TRBV5-1|.|TRBJ2-7
CASSLAWQGPDEQYF
TGCGCCAGCAGCTTGGCGTGGCAGGGTCCGGACGAGCAGTACTTC
>.|TRBV12-5|.|TRBJ1-1
CASGFQGTEAFF
TGTGCTAGTGGTTTTCAGGGGACTGAAGCTTTCTTT
>.|TRBV7-2|TRBD2|TRBJ2-3
CASSSSGGALIAQYF
TGTGCCAGCAGCTCTAGCGGGGGGGCCCTCATAGCGCAGTATTTT
>.|TRBV29-1|.|TRBJ1-2
CSVDYGQPSYGYTF
TGCAGCGTTGATTACGGTCAGCCTTCTTATGGCTACACCTTC
>.|TRBV29-1|.|TRBJ2-4
CSVDRGNIQYF
TGCAGCGTTGATAGGGGAAACATTCAGTACTTC
>.|TRBV29-1|.|TRBJ2-3
CSVAFGAPPKRDTQYF
TGCAGCGTTGCGTTCGGGGCACCTCCTAAGAGAGATACGCAGTATTTT
>.|TRBV11-1|TRBD2|TRBJ2-1
CASRLGLGGSYGQFF
TGTGCCAGCAGGTTGGGACTAGGTGGTTCTTATGGGCAGTTCTTC
>once|TRBV15|TRBD2|TRBJ2-7
CATNRVAGAAEQYF
TGTGCCACCAACAGAGTAGCGGGAGCCGCCGAGCAGTACTTC
>.|TRBV6-2/TRBV6-3|.|TRBJ2-7
CASFSTGGPVYEQYF
TGTGCCAGCTTTTCGACAGGAGGACCCGTTTACGAGCAGTACTTC
>.|TRBV4-3|.|TRBJ2-7
CASSQDGVGGASYEQYF
TGCGCCAGCAGCCAAGATGGGGTGGGGGGCGCCTCCTACGAGCAGTACTTC
>.|TRBV20-1|TRBD2|TRBJ2-1
CSRGGPPYNEQFF
TGCAGTCGGGGGGGCCCCCCCTACAATGAGCAGTTCTTC
>few|TRBV28|.|TRBJ2-3
CASSQPGTADTQYF
TGTGCCAGCAGTCAACCGGGAACCGCCGATACGCAGTATTTT
>few|TRBV9|.|TRBJ2-3
CASSATGTASTDTQYF
TGTGCCAGCAGCGCAACTGGGACCGCAAGCACAGATACGCAGTATTTT
>.|TRBV28|TRBD2|TRBJ2-1
CASSLLPGGSSYNEQFF
TGTGCCAGCAGTTTATTACCGGGAGGGAGCTCCTACAATGAGCAGTTCTTC
>.|TRBV3-1|.|TRBJ1-2
CASSPGYPNYGYTF
TGTGCCAGCAGCCCAGGTTACCCTAACTATGGCTACACCTTC
>few|TRBV10-3|TRBD1|TRBJ2-5
CAISGDRGKETQYF
TGTGCCATCAGTGGCGACAGGGGTAAGGAGACCCAGTACTTC
>few|TRBV6-5|TRBD2|TRBJ2-7
CASSPPQSGRGEQYF
TGTGCCAGCAGCCCCCCCCAGAGCGGGAGAGGCGAGCAGTACTTC
>.|TRBV7-6|.|TRBJ2-3
CASSLGRRSTDTQYF
TGTGCCAGCAGCTTAGGCAGGAGGAGCACAGATACGCAGTATTTT
>few|TRBV5-1|TRBD2|TRBJ2-3
CASSLYGRADTQYF
TGCGCCAGCAGCTTATACGGGAGGGCAGATACGCAGTATTTT
>few|TRBV4-3|.|TRBJ1-3
CASSQGTAAGNTIYF
TGCGCCAGCAGCCAAGGGACCGCGGCTGGAAACACCATATATTTT
>.|TRBV29-1|.|TRBJ2-1
CSSWTDPNEQFF
TGCAGCTCCTGGACGGATCCCAATGAGCAGTTCTTC
>once|TRBV20-1|TRBD2|TRBJ2-2
CSARSGGRAGELFF
TGCAGTGCTAGGAGCGGCGGGAGGGCCGGGGAGCTGTTTTTT
>many|TRBV7-2|TRBD1|TRBJ2-7
CASSPQTGQEDEQYF
TGTGCCAGCAGCCCCCAAACCGGACAGGAAGATGAGCAGTACTTC
>.|TRBV12-3/TRBV12-4|.|TRBJ2-1
CASSPQPGFNEQFF
TGTGCCAGCAGTCCCCAGCCCGGTTTCAATGAGCAGTTCTTC
>.|TRBV29-1|.|TRBJ2-7
CSATTVLSYEQYF
TGCAGCGCAACGACCGTACTCAGCTACGAGCAGTACTTC